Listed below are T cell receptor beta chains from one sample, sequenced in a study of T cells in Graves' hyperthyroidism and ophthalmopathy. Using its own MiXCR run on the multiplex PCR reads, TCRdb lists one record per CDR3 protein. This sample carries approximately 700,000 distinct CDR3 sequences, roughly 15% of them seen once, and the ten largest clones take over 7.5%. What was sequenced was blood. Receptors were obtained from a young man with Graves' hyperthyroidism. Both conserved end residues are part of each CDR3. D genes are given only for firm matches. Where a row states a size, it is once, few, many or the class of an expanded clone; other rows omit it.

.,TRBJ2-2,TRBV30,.,CAGGRTLPGFYGTGELFF,TGTGCCGGGGGACGGACCCTACCAGGGTTTTATGGCACCGGGGAGCTGTTTTTT
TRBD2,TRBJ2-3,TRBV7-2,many,CASSERLAGVDTQYF,TGTGCCAGCAGCGAGCGACTAGCGGGAGTGGATACGCAGTATTTT
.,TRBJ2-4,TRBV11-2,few,CASSLNVKNIQYF,TGTGCCAGCAGCTTAAACGTCAAAAACATTCAGTACTTC
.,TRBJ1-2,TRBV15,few,CATSREKEGGFRNYGYTF,TGTGCCACCAGCAGAGAGAAGGAAGGGGGGTTCCGCAACTATGGCTACACCTTC
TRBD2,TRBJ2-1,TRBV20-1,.,CSASRPGLAYNEQFF,TGCAGTGCTAGCCGGCCGGGACTAGCGTACAATGAGCAGTTCTTC
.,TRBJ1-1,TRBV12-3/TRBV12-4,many,CASSKTDLRTEAFF,TGTGCCAGCAGCAAGACAGACCTGAGGACTGAAGCTTTCTTT
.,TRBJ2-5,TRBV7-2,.,CASRPWGRGETQYF,TGTGCCAGCAGACCTTGGGGGCGCGGAGAGACCCAGTACTTC
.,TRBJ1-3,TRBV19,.,CASSLDAGNTIYF,TGTGCCAGTAGTCTTGACGCGGGAAACACCATATATTTT
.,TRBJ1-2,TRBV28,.,CASTLGGRYGYTF,TGTGCCAGCACTCTCGGGGGGCGGTATGGCTACACCTTC
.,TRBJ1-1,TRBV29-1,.,CSVYPQNTEAFF,TGCAGCGTTTACCCTCAGAACACTGAAGCTTTCTTT
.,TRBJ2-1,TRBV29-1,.,CSVGGSSPSNNEQFF,TGCAGCGTTGGCGGTAGCTCCCCTTCAAACAATGAGCAGTTCTTC
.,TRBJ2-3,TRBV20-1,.,CSARDLGFTDTQYF,TGCAGTGCTAGAGATTTGGGGTTCACAGATACGCAGTATTTT
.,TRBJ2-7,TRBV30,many,CAWSVGSYEQYF,TGTGCCTGGAGCGTGGGGTCCTACGAGCAGTACTTC
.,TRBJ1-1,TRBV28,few,CASGFEVGTEAFF,TGTGCCAGCGGGTTTGAGGTTGGGACTGAAGCTTTCTTT
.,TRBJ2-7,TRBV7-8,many,CASSLTRSRRVQYF,TGTGCCAGCAGCTTGACTAGGTCGAGAAGGGTGCAGTACTTC
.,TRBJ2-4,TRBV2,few,CASSGQGNEGAKNIQYF,TGTGCCAGCAGTGGCCAGGGAAACGAGGGGGCCAAAAACATTCAGTACTTC
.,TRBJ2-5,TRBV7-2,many,CASSLLGSAGETQYF,TGTGCCAGCAGCTTGTTAGGGTCAGCAGGAGAGACCCAGTACTTC
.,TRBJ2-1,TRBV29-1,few,CSVFGRTYNEQFF,TGCAGCGTTTTCGGGCGGACCTACAATGAGCAGTTCTTC
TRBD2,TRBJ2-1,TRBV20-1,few,CSASRTSGRANEQFF,TGCAGTGCTAGCCGGACTAGCGGGAGGGCCAATGAGCAGTTCTTC
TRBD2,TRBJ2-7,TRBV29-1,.,CSVEYGGGPEEQYF,TGCAGCGTTGAATACGGGGGAGGGCCAGAGGAGCAGTACTTC
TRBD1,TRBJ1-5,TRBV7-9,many,CASSTAGTGGNQPQHF,TGTGCCAGCAGCACAGCCGGGACAGGGGGCAATCAGCCCCAGCATTTT
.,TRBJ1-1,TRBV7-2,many,CASSFFRGDTEAFF,TGTGCCAGCAGCTTCTTTAGGGGGGACACTGAAGCTTTCTTT
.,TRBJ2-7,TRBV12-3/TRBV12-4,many,CARHGGGTPDTYEQYF,TGTGCCCGCCACGGGGGCGGGACACCGGATACCTACGAGCAGTACTTC
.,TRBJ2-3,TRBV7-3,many,CASSVRRDKGWDTQYF,TGTGCCAGCAGCGTAAGACGGGACAAGGGTTGGGATACGCAGTATTTT